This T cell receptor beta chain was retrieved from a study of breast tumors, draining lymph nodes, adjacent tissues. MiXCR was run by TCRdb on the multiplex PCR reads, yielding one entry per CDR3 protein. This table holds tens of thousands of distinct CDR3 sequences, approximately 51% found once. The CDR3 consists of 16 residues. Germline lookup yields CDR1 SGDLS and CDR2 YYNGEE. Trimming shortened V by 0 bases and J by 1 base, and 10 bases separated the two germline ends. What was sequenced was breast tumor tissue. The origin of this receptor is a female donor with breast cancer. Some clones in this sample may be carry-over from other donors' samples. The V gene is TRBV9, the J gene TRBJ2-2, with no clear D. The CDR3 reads CASSVAGLLNTGELFF. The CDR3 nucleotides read TGTGCCAGCAGCGTAGCAGGCTTACTGAACACCGGGGAGCTGTTTTTT.